This TCR beta chain was found in a study of blood T cell repertoires in COVID-19 (TCRdb year 2020). Notes on the research overall: Collaborator samples came from the United States, Italy and Spain and covered acute and convalescent phases of COVID-19. The prospective study material was composed of cDNA or gDNA derived from T cells, B-cell-depleted T cells, or PBMCs. Subjects who had been exposed to COVID-19, were actively infected with it, or had recovered from it provided the deeply sampled blood TCRbeta repertoires that made up the dataset. A freely available public database, intended as a resource for researchers studying the immune response to SARS-CoV-2, is where the repertoires were released. The samples were drawn from the first 160 participants of the ongoing ImmuneRACE study and from 1,254 subjects provided by 6 global collaborators. Sample metadata almost always included a de-identified subject ID, COVID-19 status, age in years and sex. Where HLA class I and class II types were available, the types were taken from metadata supplied by the sample provider, not from assay-based typing.

Of note for this clone: It lacks a known antigen. Base quality data are lacking; no much larger clone is found one base away.

The investigation overall reported the following: Clinical and demographic metadata were provided uncurated, with the amount varying by source and participant.

The collaborating institutions used their own protocols to collect whole blood in K2EDTA tubes. For TCRbeta analysis, collaborator samples were shipped as frozen whole blood, as isolated PBMCs, or as DNA extracted from either sample type. The immunoSEQ Assay, a bias-controlled multiplex PCR, was used to amplify TCRbeta CDR3 regions from genomic DNA. Per the original workflow: Nucleated cell counts per sample were estimated from amplification of reference gene primers within the assay. To quantify the absolute abundance of each unique TCRbeta CDR3 rearrangement, sequence reads were collapsed and filtered. For each sample, productive Simpson clonality was calculated as the square root of Simpson's diversity index over productive rearrangements. TCRdb carries this immuneACCESS record with in-frame sequences only. Its versions omit some clonotypes, under half of them owing to an unresolved V gene in the studies checked, with the rest unexplained. V, J and clone size were drawn from that table, and D and trimming were deduced from the DNA. The sample yields tens of thousands of clones; 78% were counted once. Clones ranked in the top ten supply about 15% of the sample.

The junction carries 9 bases between V and J, which are trimmed by 4 bases and 0 bases respectively. CDR1 and CDR2 are read off the germline V gene as ENHRY and SYGVKD. Measured from the cysteine to the phenylalanine, the CDR3 is 15 residues long. Only the CDR3 DNA is retained, 45 bases long and in frame from the first base. This receptor was taken from a human donor with active or convalescent COVID-19. The donor label of this sample is uncertain. In this chain, TRBV10-3 is recombined with TRBJ1-4; the D gene is unclear. The sequenced sample was peripheral blood. CDR3 loop: CAISGQSATNEKLFF. The nucleotides read TGTGCCATCAGTGGACAATCAGCAACTAATGAAAAACTGTTTTTT.